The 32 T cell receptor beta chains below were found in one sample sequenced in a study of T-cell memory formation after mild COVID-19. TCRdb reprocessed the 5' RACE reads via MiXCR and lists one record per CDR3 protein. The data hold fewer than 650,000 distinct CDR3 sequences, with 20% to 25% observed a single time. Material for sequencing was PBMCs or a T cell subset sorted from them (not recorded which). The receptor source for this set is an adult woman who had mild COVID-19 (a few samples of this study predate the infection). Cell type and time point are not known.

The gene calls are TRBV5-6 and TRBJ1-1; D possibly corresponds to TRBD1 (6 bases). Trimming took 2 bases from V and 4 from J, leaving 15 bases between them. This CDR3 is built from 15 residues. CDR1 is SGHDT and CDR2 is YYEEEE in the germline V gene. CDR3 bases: TGTGCCAGCAGCTTTGGGTTCGGGACACTCACTGAAGCTTTCTTT. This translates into CASSFGFGTLTEAFF. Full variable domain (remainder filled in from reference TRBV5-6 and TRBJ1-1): DAGVTQSPTHLIKTRGQQVTLRCSPKSGHDTVSWYQQALGQGPQFIFQYYEEEERQRGNFPDRFSGHQFPNYSSELNVNALLLGDSALYLCASSFGFGTLTEAFFGQGTRLTVV.

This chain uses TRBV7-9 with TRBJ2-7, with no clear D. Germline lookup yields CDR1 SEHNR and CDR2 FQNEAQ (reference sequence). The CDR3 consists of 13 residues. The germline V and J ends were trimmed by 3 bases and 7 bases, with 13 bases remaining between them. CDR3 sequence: CASSFGTVEEQYF. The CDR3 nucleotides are TGTGCCAGCAGCTTCGGCACCGTTGAGGAGCAGTACTTC.

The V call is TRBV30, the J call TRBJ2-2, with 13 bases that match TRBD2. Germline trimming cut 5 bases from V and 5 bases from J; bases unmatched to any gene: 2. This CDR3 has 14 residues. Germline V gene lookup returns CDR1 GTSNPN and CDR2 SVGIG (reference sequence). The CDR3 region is CAWGTSGTTGELFF. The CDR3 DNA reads TGTGCCTGGGGGACTAGCGGGACAACCGGGGAGCTGTTTTTT.

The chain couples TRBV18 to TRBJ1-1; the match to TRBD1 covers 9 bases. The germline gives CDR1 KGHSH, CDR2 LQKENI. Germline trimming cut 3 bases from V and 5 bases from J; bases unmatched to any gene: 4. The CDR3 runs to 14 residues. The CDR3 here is CASSPTDRGTEAFF. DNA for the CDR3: TGTGCCAGCTCACCGACCGACAGGGGGACTGAAGCTTTCTTT.

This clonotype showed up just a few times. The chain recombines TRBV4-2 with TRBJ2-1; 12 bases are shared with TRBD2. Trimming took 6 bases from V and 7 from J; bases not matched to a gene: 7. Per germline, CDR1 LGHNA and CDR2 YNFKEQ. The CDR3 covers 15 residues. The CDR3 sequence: CASSQLAGGPNEQFF. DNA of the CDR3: TGTGCCAGCAGTCAGCTAGCGGGAGGGCCGAATGAGCAGTTCTTC.

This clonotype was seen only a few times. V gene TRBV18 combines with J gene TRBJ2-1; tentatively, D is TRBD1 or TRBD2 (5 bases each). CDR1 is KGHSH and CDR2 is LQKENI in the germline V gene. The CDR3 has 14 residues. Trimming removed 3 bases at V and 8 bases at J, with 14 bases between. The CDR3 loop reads CASSPSWGSHEQFF. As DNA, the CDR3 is TGTGCCAGCTCACCCTCGTGGGGGTCGCATGAGCAGTTCTTC.

CDR3 residues: CSASYGHPNQPQHF. CDR3 DNA sequence: TGCAGTGCTAGTTACGGACACCCCAATCAGCCCCAGCATTTT. V gene TRBV20-1 combines with J gene TRBJ1-5; weak D call: TRBD1 (5 bases). CDR1 and CDR2 (germline): DFQATT, SNEGSKA (reference sequence). This CDR3 contains 14 residues. Trimming pared 3 bases from V and 3 bases from J, leaving 12 bases between.

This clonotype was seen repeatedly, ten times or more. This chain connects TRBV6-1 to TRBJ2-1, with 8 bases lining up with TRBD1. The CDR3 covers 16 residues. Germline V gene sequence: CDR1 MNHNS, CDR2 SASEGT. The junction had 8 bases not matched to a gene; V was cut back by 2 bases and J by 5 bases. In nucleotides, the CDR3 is TGTGCCAGCAGTGAAAAACCCGGGACAGGCCACAATGAGCAGTTCTTC. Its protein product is CASSEKPGTGHNEQFF.

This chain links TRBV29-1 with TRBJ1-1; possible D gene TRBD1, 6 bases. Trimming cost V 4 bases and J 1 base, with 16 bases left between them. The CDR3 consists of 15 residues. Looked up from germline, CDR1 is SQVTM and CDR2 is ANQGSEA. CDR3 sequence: CSVAGEQGPNTEAFF. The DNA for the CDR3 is TGCAGCGTTGCCGGGGAGCAGGGGCCGAACACTGAAGCTTTCTTT. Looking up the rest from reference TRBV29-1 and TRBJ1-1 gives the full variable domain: SAVISQKPSRDICQRGTSLTIQCQVDSQVTMMFWYRQQPGQSLTLIATANQGSEATYESGFVIDKFPISRPNLTFSTLTVSNMSPEDSSIYLCSVAGEQGPNTEAFFGQGTRLTVV.

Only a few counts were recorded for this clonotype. The DNA for the CDR3 is TGCAGCGTCGGGACAGGTGTAGGAAACACCATATATTTT. It codes for CSVGTGVGNTIYF. The rearrangement uses TRBV29-1 and TRBJ1-3, with TRBD1 matching 8 bases. In germline, CDR1 is SQVTM, CDR2 ANQGSEA. The CDR3 has 13 residues. V trimming: 6 bases; J trimming: 4 bases; junction bases outside the gene matches: 5.

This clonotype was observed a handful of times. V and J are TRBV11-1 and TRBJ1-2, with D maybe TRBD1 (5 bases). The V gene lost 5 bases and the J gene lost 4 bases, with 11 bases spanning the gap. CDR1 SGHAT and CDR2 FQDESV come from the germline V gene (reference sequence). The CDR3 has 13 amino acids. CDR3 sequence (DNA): TGTGCCAGCAGCCTCCCAGGGATCTATGGCTACACCTTC. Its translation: CASSLPGIYGYTF.

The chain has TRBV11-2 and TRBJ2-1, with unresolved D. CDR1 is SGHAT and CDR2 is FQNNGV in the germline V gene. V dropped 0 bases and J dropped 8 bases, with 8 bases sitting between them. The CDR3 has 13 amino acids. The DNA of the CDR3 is TGTGCCAGCAGCTTAGAGAACTTCCATGAGCAGTTCTTC. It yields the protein CASSLENFHEQFF.

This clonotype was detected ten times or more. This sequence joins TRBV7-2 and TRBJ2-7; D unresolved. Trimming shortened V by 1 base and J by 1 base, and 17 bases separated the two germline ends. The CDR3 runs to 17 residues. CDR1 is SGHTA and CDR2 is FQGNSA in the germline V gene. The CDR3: CASSLVGSTVWSYEQYF. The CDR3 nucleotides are TGTGCCAGCAGCTTAGTGGGGTCAACGGTCTGGTCCTACGAGCAGTACTTC.

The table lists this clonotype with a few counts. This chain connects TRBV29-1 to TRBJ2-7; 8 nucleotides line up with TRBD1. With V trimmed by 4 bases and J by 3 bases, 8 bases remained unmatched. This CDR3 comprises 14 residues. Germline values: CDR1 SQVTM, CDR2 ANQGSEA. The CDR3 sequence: CSVAFSGGHYEQYF. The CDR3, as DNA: TGCAGCGTTGCATTCTCAGGGGGCCACTACGAGCAGTACTTC.

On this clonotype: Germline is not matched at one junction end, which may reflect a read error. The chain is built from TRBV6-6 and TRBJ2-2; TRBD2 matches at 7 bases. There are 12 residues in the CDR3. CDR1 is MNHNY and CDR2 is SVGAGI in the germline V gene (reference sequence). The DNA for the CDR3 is TGTGCCGGCAGGCGGGAGACCGGGGAGCTGTTTTTT. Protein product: CAGRRETGELFF.

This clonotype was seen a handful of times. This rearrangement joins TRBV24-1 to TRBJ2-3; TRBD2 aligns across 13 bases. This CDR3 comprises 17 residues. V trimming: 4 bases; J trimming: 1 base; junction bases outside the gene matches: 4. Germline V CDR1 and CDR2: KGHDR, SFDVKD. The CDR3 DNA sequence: TGTGCCACCAGTGAAACTAGCGGGAGGGCCGGCACAGATACGCAGTATTTT. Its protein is CATSETSGRAGTDTQYF.

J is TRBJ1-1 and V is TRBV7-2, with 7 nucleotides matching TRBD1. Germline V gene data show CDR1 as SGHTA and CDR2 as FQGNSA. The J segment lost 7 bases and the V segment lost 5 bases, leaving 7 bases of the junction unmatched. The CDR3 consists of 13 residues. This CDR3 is CASSPLTGVEAFF. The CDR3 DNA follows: TGTGCCAGCAGCCCACTAACAGGGGTTGAAGCTTTCTTT.

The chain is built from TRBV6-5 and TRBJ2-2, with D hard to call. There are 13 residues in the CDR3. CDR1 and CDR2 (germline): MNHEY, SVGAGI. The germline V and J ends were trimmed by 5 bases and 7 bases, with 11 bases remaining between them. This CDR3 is CASSPYSNGELFF. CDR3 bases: TGTGCCAGCAGTCCCTATAGTAACGGGGAGCTGTTTTTT.

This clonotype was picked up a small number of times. Written as DNA, the CDR3 is TGTGCCAGCAGTTACTTTCCAACGGGACTAGCGGCCAATGAGCAGTTCTTC. Protein product: CASSYFPTGLAANEQFF. The chain combines TRBV6-2 or TRBV6-3 with TRBJ2-1; the match to TRBD2 covers 11 bases. CDR1 is MNHEY and CDR2 is SVGEGT in the germline V gene. The CDR3 is 17 residues long. The trim removed 1 base at V and 6 bases at J, leaving 8 bases unmatched.

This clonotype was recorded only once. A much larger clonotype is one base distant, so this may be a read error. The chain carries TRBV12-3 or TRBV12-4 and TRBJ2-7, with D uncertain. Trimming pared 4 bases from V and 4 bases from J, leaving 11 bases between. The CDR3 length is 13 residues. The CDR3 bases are TGTGCCAGCAGTTCCGCCTTCCATTACGAGCAGTACTTC. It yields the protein CASSSAFHYEQYF.

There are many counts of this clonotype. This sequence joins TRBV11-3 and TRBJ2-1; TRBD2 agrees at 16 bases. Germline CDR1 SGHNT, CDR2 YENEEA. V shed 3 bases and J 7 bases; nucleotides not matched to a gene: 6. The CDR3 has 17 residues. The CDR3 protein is CASSLGLAGGPGNEQFF. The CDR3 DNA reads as TGTGCCAGCAGCTTGGGACTAGCGGGAGGGCCGGGTAATGAGCAGTTCTTC.

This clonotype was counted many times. CDR3 bases: TGCGCCAGCCGAGAGAACTCCTATAATTCACCCCTCCACTTT. It is translated as CASRENSYNSPLHF. This chain links TRBV5-1 with TRBJ1-6; D not certain. Germline values: CDR1 SGHRS, CDR2 YFSETQ. CDR3 length: 14 residues. The V and J ends lost 7 bases and 0 bases respectively, with 8 bases between them.

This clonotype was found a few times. CDR3 in DNA: TGTGCCAGCAGCTTAGGGGGTTCGTCCTCCTACAATGAGCAGTTCTTC. It encodes CASSLGGSSSYNEQFF. The rearrangement uses TRBV7-9 and TRBJ2-1; D is ambiguous. Trimming cost V 1 base and J 0 bases, with 10 bases left between them. This CDR3 region has 16 residues. The V gene's germline CDR1 is SEHNR and CDR2 FQNEAQ (reference sequence).

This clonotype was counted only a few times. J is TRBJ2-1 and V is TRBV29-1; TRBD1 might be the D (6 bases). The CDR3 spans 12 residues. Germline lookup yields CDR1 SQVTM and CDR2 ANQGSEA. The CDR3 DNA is TGCGCCGGGACCGAGGGGGACAATGAGCAGTTCTTC. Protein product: CAGTEGDNEQFF.

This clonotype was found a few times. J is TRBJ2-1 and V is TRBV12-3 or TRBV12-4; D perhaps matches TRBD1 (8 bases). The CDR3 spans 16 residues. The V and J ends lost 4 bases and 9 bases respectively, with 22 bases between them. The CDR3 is CASSYHTGGGPGEQFF. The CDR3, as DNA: TGTGCCAGCAGTTACCATACAGGGGGGGGCCCAGGTGAGCAGTTCTTC.

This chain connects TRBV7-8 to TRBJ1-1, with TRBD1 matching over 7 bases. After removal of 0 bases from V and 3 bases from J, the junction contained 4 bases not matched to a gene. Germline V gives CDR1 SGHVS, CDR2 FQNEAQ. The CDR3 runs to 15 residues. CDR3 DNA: TGTGCCAGCAGCTTAGCTAAGGGGGCGCACACTGAAGCTTTCTTT. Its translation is CASSLAKGAHTEAFF.

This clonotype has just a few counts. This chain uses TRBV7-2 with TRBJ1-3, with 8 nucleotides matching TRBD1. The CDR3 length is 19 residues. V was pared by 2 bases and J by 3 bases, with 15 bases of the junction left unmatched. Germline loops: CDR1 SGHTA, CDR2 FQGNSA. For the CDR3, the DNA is TGTGCCAGCAGCTTATTCACGGGGTTGACAGGGGTGTATGGAAACACCATATATTTT. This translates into CASSLFTGLTGVYGNTIYF.

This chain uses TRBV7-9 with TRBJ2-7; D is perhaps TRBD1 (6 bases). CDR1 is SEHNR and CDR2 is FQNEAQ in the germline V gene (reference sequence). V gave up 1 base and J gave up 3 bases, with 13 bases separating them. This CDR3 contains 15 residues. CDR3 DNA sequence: TGTGCCAGCAGCTTAGGACGGACAGAGAGCTACGAGCAGTACTTC. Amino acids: CASSLGRTESYEQYF.

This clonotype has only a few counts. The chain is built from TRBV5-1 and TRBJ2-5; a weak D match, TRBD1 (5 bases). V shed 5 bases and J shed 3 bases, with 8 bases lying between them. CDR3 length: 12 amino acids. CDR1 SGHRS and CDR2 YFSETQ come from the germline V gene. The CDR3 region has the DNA TGCGCCAGCAGTAGGGGTGAAGAGACCCAGTACTTC. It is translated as CASSRGEETQYF.

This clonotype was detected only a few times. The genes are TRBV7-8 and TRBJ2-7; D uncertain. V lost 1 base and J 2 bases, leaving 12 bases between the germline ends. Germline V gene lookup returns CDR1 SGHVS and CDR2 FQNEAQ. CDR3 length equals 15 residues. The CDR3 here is CASSLGPDVAYEQYF. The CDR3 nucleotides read TGTGCCAGCAGCTTAGGCCCAGATGTAGCCTACGAGCAGTACTTC. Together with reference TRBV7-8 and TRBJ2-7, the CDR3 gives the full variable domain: GAGVSQSPRYKVAKRGQDVALRCDPISGHVSLFWYQQALGQGPEFLTYFQNEAQLDKSGLPSDRFFAERPEGSVSTLKIQRTQQEDSAVYLCASSLGPDVAYEQYFGPGTRLTVT.

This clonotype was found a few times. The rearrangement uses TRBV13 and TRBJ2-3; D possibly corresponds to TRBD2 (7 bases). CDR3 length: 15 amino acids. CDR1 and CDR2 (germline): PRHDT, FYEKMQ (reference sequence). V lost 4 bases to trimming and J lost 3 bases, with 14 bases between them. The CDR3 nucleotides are TGTGCCAGCAGCTCCTCAGGGGAGGGGACAGATACGCAGTATTTT. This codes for CASSSSGEGTDTQYF.

CDR3 protein: CSARALGPSGTYEQYF. Here the CDR3 DNA reads TGCAGTGCTAGAGCTTTAGGTCCTAGCGGGACCTACGAGCAGTACTTC. V and J are TRBV20-1 and TRBJ2-7; TRBD2 agrees at 9 bases. Unmatched junction bases numbered 9, after V lost 1 base and J lost 2 bases. This CDR3 spans 16 amino acids. The germline V gene has CDR1 DFQATT and CDR2 SNEGSKA (reference sequence).